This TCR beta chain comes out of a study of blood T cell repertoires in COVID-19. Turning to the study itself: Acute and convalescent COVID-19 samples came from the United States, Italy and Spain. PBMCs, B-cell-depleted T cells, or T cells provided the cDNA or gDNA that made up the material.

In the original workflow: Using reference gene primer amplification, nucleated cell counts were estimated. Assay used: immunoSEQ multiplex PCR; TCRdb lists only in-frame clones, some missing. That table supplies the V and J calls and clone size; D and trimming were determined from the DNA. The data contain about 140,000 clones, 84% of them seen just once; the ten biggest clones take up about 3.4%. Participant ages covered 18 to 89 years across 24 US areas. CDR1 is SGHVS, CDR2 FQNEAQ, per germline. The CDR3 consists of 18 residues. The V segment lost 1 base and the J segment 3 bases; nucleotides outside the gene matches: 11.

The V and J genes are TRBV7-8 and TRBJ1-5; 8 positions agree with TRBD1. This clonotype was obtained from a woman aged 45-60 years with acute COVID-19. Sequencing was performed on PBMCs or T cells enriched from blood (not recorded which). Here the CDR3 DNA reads TGTGCCAGCAGCTTAGGCCTACGGACAGGGATAAACAATCAGCCCCAGCATTTT. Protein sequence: CASSLGLRTGINNQPQHF.